This T cell receptor beta chain was sequenced in a study of radiotherapy plus CTLA-4 blockade in lung cancer. In the study overall: Overall, approximately 18% of patients showed an objective response, while over 25% attained disease control.

Method: immunoSEQ multiplex PCR; TCRdb's copy keeps in-frame clones and lacks some. The sample has 40,000 to 50,000 clones; 82% are singletons. The source of this sequence is a human donor with non-small cell lung cancer who had stable disease on radiotherapy plus ipilimumab. The material was peripheral blood, obtained from a patient treated with radiotherapy plus ipilimumab.

The CDR3 nucleotides are TGTGCCAGCAGTGGACTAGCAACAGATACGCAGTATTTT. This translates into CASSGLATDTQYF. The rearrangement joins TRBV2 to TRBJ2-3, with 7 bases identical to TRBD2. CDR1 and CDR2 from the germline V gene are SNHLY and FYNNEI. The CDR3 is made up of 13 amino acids. V shed 4 bases, J shed 3 bases, and the junction held 1 base outside the gene matches.